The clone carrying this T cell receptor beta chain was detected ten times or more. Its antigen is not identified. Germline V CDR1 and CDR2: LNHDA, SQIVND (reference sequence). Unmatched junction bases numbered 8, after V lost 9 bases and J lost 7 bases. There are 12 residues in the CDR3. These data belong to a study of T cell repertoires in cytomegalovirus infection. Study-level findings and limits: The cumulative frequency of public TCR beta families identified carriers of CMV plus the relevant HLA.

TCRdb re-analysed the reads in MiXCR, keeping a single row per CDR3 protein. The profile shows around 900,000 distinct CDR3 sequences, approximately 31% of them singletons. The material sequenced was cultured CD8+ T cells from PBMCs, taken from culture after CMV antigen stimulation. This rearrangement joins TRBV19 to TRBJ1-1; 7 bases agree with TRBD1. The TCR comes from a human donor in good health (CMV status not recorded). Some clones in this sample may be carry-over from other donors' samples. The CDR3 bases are TGTGCCAGCCTGGACAGGACAAATGAAGCTTTCTTT. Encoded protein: CASLDRTNEAFF. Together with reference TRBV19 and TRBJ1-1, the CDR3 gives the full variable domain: DGGITQSPKYLFRKEGQNVTLSCEQNLNHDAMYWYRQDPGQGLRLIYYSQIVNDFQKGDIAEGYSVSREKKESFPLTVTSAQKNPTAFYLCASLDRTNEAFFGQGTRLTVV.